Included here is one T cell receptor (beta chain) sequence, with context. J lost 1 base, V lost 5 bases, and 5 bases had no gene match. Germline V CDR1 and CDR2: MDHEN, SYDVKM. The CDR3 spans 15 residues. Here immunoSEQ multiplex PCR was the method, and the copy in TCRdb shows in-frame clones only, minus some. The data contain some 70,000 clones, approximately 88% of them seen just once; the ten biggest clones take up roughly 2.3%. This sample was included in a study of blood T cell repertoires in COVID-19. About the research overall: Sources were T cells, B-cell-depleted T cells, or PBMCs; the material itself was cDNA or gDNA.

The receptor was derived from a human donor in a cohort sampled during active COVID-19. Sequenced input: peripheral blood. The chain combines TRBV28 with TRBJ1-3; 7 bases map to TRBD1. The CDR3: CASSPPGGSGNTIYF. The CDR3 DNA reads as TGTGCCAGCAGTCCCCCAGGGGGGTCTGGAAACACCATATATTTT.